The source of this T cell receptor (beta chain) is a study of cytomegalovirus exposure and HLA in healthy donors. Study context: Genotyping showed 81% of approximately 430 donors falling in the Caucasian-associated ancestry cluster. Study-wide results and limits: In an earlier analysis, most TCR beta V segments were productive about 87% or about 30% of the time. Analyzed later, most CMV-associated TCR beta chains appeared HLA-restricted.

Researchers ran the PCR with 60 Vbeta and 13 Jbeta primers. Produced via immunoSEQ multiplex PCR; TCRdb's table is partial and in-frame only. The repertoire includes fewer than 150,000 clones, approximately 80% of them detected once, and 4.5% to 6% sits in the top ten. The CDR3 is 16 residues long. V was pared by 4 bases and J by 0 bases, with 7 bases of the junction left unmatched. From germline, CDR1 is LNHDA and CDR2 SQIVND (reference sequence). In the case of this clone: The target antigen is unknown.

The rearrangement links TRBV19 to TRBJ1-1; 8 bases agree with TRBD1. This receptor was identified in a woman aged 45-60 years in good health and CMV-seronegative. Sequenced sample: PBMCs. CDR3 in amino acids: CASSNRQGPMNTEAFF. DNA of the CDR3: TGTGCCAGTAGTAACCGACAGGGGCCCATGAACACTGAAGCTTTCTTT.